This T cell receptor beta chain is drawn from a study of monozygotic twins with inflammatory bowel disease (dated by TCRdb to about 2019). Some background on the complete study: In total, about 30 monozygotic twin pairs made up the full study: 19 Danish pairs, all IBD-discordant, plus nine German pairs, of which four were IBD-concordant and five were IBD-discordant. Disease-associated traits were sought mainly through comparisons between IBD patients and their genetically identical healthy co-twins within discordant pairs. Each individual had, on average, about 151 000 unique TCRalpha sequences and 181 000 unique TCRbeta sequences available for analysis.

As encoded in the germline V gene, CDR1 is SGHTA while CDR2 is FQGNSA. Spanning cysteine to phenylalanine, the CDR3 consists of 14 amino acids. The DNA sequence is not available. Points the paper makes about the study in general: Repertoire similarity did not differ between concordant and discordant twins, which could be due to limited statistical power. Because patients received different immunosuppressive treatments, the repertoires may have picked up extra background noise and variability between individuals. The analysis was unable to tell apart different T cell subtypes. No single strong signal or clonotype linked to IBD turned up in the results, so the idea that one exists was not supported. Measured by the inverse Simpson index, TCRbeta repertoire diversity was lower in IBD patients than in their healthy co-twins. IBD patients shared fewer clonotypes with other individuals than healthy twins did, most markedly in patients showing signs of disease activity.

An approximately 2.5 ml peripheral blood sample was drawn into PAXgene tubes per donor and stored at -80°C. Without any T cell sorting, total RNA was extracted from whole blood using the PAXgene blood miRNA kit on an automated QIAcube. Deep TCRalpha and TCRbeta repertoire profiling with unique molecular barcoding was performed on peripheral blood of monozygotic twin pairs concordant or discordant for inflammatory bowel disease. Smoking habits were recorded for all twin pairs, and individuals were classified as current, former or never smokers. As concerns this clonotype: Its antigen has not been determined.

The receptor library was made with 5' RACE. Preparation of each TCR library used approximately 3,500 ng of total RNA. For each sample, cDNA synthesis with SMARTScribe reverse transcriptase was split into eight separate reactions. During cDNA synthesis, template switching introduced unique molecular identifiers that contained a 6-nucleotide sample barcode. Two nested PCRs of about 15 and 9 cycles amplified the TCRalpha and TCRbeta cDNA, and bead purification followed each PCR. Before amplification, the cDNA was treated with uracil DNA-glycosylase and purified using the QIAquick PCR purification kit. The second PCR added Illumina TruSeq-compatible adapters along with sample-specific barcodes. TapeStation and Qubit were used to check library quality and concentration, and 5 ng of each library was pooled. Sequencing of the pooled libraries was done on an Illumina HiSeq2500 single-index Rapid Run using custom sequencing primers and 2 x 100 bp reads. As for how the authors treated the data: UMI-based consensus assembly with MiGEC version 1.2.6 was used to correct PCR and sequencing errors. MiXCR version 2.1.1 was used for V(D)J alignment, clonotype assembly and CDR3 extraction. Gene usage, clonotype sharing and MAIT/NKT TCR abundance were normalised by analysing the top 1000, 10 000 and 20 000 clonotypes per sample. Diversity was computed as the inverse Simpson index with the vegan R package after downsampling to 27 000 UMIs. Paired Mann-Whitney U tests were applied to discordant twin pairs, with Benjamini-Hochberg correction for multiple testing. One entry per CDR3 protein sequence results from the TCRdb reprocessing of the reads, with DNA left out. V and J calls and clone size were set by TCRdb, not the authors. This sample's table contains roughly 100,000 distinct CDR3 sequences. The top ten clones comprise around 1.9% of the sample.

Sequenced: blood. This receptor was obtained from a human donor with ulcerative colitis or Crohn's disease, or a healthy co-twin of an affected twin (not recorded which). In this chain, TRBV7-2 is recombined with TRBJ2-7; no DNA is available, so the TRBD1 call from TCRdb remains unchecked. For the CDR3, the sequence is CASSKEQGTYEQYF.